This entry describes one TCR beta chain. The target antigen is unknown. The data stem from a study of T cell responses to AZD1222 COVID-19 vaccine. Turning to the study itself: Both about-4-week and about-12-week second-dose recipients were combined. Points from the study as a whole: Donors were largely white British and mainly female; clonal diversity was possibly underestimated. All repertoire sampling was performed exclusively after the peak T cell response. There were vaccine-associated CD4 TCRs across spike, dominant at 160-218 and 743-854.

This CDR3 region has 16 residues. Trimming took 0 bases from V and 4 from J, leaving 12 bases between them. Germline V CDR1 and CDR2: LNHNV, YYDKDF (reference sequence). Sequencing was performed with immunoSEQ multiplex PCR; in TCRdb, only in-frame clones are kept and a portion is missing. The sample holds some 120,000 clones, approximately 90% seen once. The J gene is TRBJ2-2, the V gene TRBV15; TRBD1 is a possible D gene (6 bases). The sequences come from peripheral blood, collected on day 0 of AZD1222 vaccination. This TCR came from an adult in good health. The CDR3 region has the DNA TGTGCCACCAGCAGAGACCGACAGGCCCTCACCGGGGAGCTGTTTTTT. It translates to CATSRDRQALTGELFF.